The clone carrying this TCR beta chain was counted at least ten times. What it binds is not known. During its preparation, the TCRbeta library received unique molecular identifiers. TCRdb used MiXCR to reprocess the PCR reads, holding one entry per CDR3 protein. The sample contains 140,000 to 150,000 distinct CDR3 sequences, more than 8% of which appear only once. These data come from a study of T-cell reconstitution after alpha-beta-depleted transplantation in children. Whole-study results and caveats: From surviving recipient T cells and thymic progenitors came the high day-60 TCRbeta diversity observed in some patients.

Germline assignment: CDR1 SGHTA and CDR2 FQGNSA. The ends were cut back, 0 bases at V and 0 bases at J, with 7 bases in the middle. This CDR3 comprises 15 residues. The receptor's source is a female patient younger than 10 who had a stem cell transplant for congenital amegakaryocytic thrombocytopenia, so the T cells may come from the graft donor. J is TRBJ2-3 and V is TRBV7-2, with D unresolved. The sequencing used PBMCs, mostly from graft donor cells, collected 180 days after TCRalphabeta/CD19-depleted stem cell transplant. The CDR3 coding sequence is TGTGCCAGCAGCTTAGCGGGGTCTAGCACAGATACGCAGTATTTT. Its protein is CASSLAGSSTDTQYF. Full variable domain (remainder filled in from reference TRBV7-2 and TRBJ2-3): GAGVSQSPSNKVTEKGKDVELRCDPISGHTALYWYRQSLGQGLEFLIYFQGNSAPDKSGLPSDRFSAERTGGSVSTLTIQRTQQEDSAVYLCASSLAGSSTDTQYFGPGTRLTVL.